This TCR beta chain stems from a study of beta chain features in type 1 diabetes. Study information: Age and gender were similar between patients and healthy donors, as were cell yields.

Study-level findings and limits: Over-representation of high TCR-expressing cells was a possible consequence of cDNA sequencing. Naive, central memory and Treg TCRB repertoires seemed to resemble each other more closely in patients than they did in healthy donors.

The V gene lost 1 base and the J gene lost 8 bases, with 11 bases spanning the gap. There are 12 residues in the CDR3. Germline CDR1 GTSNPN, CDR2 SVGIG (reference sequence). Reverse transcription of all isolated RNA meant that expressed TCRB transcripts were sequenced. Repertoires were generated with immunoSEQ multiplex PCR, while TCRdb's copy carries only in-frame clones and drops some. This sample has about 260,000 clones, with roughly two thirds found just once. Post-sort purity exceeded 95% for all sorted populations. In regard to this clone: Its antigen remains unidentified.

This rearrangement joins TRBV30 to TRBJ1-2, with D tentatively TRBD1 (5 bases). The TCR was taken from a man aged 30-40 years in good health. The sample consisted of naive CD4+ T cells from blood. The CDR3 DNA is TGTGCCTGGAGTGAGGGGCGTCGAGGCTACACCTTC. Encoded protein: CAWSEGRRGYTF.